This TCR beta chain was captured in a study of blood T cells in healthy people across ages. Findings and caveats of the study: Because sorting was not performed, PBMCs prevented conclusive naive versus antigen-experienced comparison.

It was with a sample-barcoded 5' primer and a J-beta primer mix that a second PCR of roughly 7 to 12 cycles was run. TCRdb reprocessed the 5' RACE reads via MiXCR and lists one record per CDR3 protein. Here the sample spans 700,000 to 950,000 distinct CDR3 sequences, 55% to 70% being singletons. Notes on this clonotype: Its antigen is not identified.

The CDR3 length is 16 residues. Germline V CDR1 and CDR2: SGHRS, YFSETQ. V gave up 6 bases and J gave up 6 bases; unmatched junction bases: 15. The sample comprised blood. The chain is built from TRBV5-1 and TRBJ2-3, with 8 bases matching TRBD2. The origin of this receptor is a man aged 25-40 years in good health. The CDR3: CASNLQLRTGGDTQYF. The CDR3 nucleotides are TGCGCCAGCAACTTACAACTTAGAACGGGAGGGGATACGCAGTATTTT. Based on the CDR3 plus reference TRBV5-1 and TRBJ2-3, the full variable domain is KAGVTQTPRYLIKTRGQQVTLSCSPISGHRSVSWYQQTPGQGLQFLFEYFSETQRNKGNFPGRFSGRQFSNSRSEMNVSTLELGDSALYLCASNLQLRTGGDTQYFGPGTRLTVL.